These 9 T cell receptor beta chains were all obtained from the same sample, sequenced in a study of PD-L1 blockade in urothelial cancer. The time point: peripheral blood 6 weeks after treatment start. The method was immunoSEQ multiplex PCR; TCRdb's version includes in-frame clones alone and lacks a portion of them. The table includes about 50,000 clones, 88% detected once. This sample comprised PBMCs, obtained around atezolizumab (anti-PD-L1) treatment. The receptor set was obtained from a man aged 55-75 years with urothelial cancer.

Only one count was recorded for this clone. The gene calls are TRBV7-2 and TRBJ2-7, with 12 bases aligning to TRBD1. V dropped 5 bases and J dropped 7; count of bases not matched to a gene: 6. The CDR3 spans 14 residues. Germline V gene data show CDR1 as SGHTA and CDR2 as FQGNSA. The CDR3 DNA reads as TGTGCCAGCAGCGGGGGACAGGGGGCTGGGGAGCAGTACTTC. It yields the protein CASSGGQGAGEQYF. Based on the CDR3 plus reference TRBV7-2 and TRBJ2-7, the full variable domain is GAGVSQSPSNKVTEKGKDVELRCDPISGHTALYWYRQSLGQGLEFLIYFQGNSAPDKSGLPSDRFSAERTGGSVSTLTIQRTQQEDSAVYLCASSGGQGAGEQYFGPGTRLTVT.

The chain uses TRBV7-2 and TRBJ1-5; D remains unclear. CDR1 and CDR2 (germline): SGHTA, FQGNSA. The CDR3 consists of 14 residues. Trimming took off 0 bases at V and 3 bases at J, with 6 bases between the two ends. DNA of the CDR3: TGTGCCAGCAGCTTAGCACAGACCAATCAGCCCCAGCATTTT. Translated, it gives CASSLAQTNQPQHF.

The rearrangement uses TRBV2 and TRBJ2-7; 11 nucleotides match TRBD1. Germline trimming cut 6 bases from V and 1 base from J; bases unmatched to any gene: 2. Germline V lookup: CDR1 SNHLY, CDR2 FYNNEI. The CDR3 contains 14 residues. For the CDR3, the DNA is TGTGCCAGCAGGGGACAGGGGGGGTCCTACGAGCAGTACTTC. This translates into CASRGQGGSYEQYF.

In its sample, this clone was seen once. The V and J genes are TRBV10-2 and TRBJ1-2; TRBD1 matches 9 bases. The CDR3 totals 13 residues. Per the germline V gene, CDR1 is WSHSY and CDR2 is SAAADI. V was pared by 6 bases and J by 8 bases, with 7 bases of the junction left unmatched. CDR3 nucleotides: TGCGCCAGCAGAGGGGACAGGGTAGACGGCTACACCTTC. This translates into CASRGDRVDGYTF.

The gene calls are TRBV28 and TRBJ2-5; D is uncertain. CDR3 length: 16 residues. The germline V gene encodes CDR1 MDHEN and CDR2 SYDVKM. Trimming removed 0 bases at V and 0 bases at J, with 11 bases between. The chain's CDR3 is CASSLWGRPDQETQYF. CDR3 DNA sequence: TGTGCCAGCAGTTTATGGGGCCGGCCGGACCAAGAGACCCAGTACTTC.

As for this clone: The same CDR3 also results from other DNA sequences found in this sample. The chain uses TRBV29-1 and TRBJ1-4; a weak D match, TRBD1 (6 bases). Trimming took off 4 bases at V and 8 bases at J, with 11 bases between the two ends. This CDR3 has 12 residues. From germline, CDR1 is SQVTM and CDR2 ANQGSEA. The CDR3 here is CSVAGVGEKLFF. The CDR3 coding sequence is TGCAGCGTTGCAGGGGTCGGGGAAAAACTGTTTTTT.

Here the CDR3 reads CASSQRGQNNQPQHF. The CDR3 nucleotides are TGTGCCAGCAGCCAGCGGGGACAGAACAATCAGCCCCAGCATTTT. This chain uses TRBV4-2 with TRBJ1-5; 7 bases line up with TRBD1. The germline CDR1 and CDR2 sequences are LGHNA and YNFKEQ. The CDR3 runs to 15 residues. V dropped 3 bases and J dropped 3; count of bases not matched to a gene: 5.

The chain's CDR3 is CASSLGTGTGELFF. In DNA form, the CDR3 reads TGTGCCAGCAGCTTAGGTACCGGGACCGGGGAGCTGTTTTTT. The rearrangement links TRBV7-2 to TRBJ2-2, with D unresolved. The CDR3 has 14 amino acids. V was clipped by 1 base and J by 5 bases, with 8 bases between them. Germline V lookup: CDR1 SGHTA, CDR2 FQGNSA.

V usage is TRBV9 and J usage is TRBJ2-1; 8 positions match TRBD2. The CDR3 is 16 residues long. Germline V gene data show CDR1 as SGDLS and CDR2 as YYNGEE. With 0 bases clipped from V and 8 bases from J, the junction kept 10 bases outside the gene matches. The CDR3 bases are TGTGCCAGCAGCGTAGATCTCGTAGCGGGATTTGATGAGCAGTTCTTC. Amino acids: CASSVDLVAGFDEQFF.